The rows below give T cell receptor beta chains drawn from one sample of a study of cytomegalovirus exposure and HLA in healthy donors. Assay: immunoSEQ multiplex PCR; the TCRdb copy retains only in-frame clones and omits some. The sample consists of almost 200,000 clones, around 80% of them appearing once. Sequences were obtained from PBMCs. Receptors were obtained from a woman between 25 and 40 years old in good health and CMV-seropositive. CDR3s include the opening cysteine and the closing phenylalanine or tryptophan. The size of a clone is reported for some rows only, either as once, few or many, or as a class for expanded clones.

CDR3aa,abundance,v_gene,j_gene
CASSPAPRTGDLGYTF,.,TRBV7-8,TRBJ1-2
CASSLTSGGARETQYF,.,TRBV11-2,TRBJ2-5
CASSLARGGGAYNEQFF,.,TRBV5-1,TRBJ2-1
CASSLAVAPQETQYF,.,TRBV7-2,TRBJ2-5
CASSSRTGVGDTQYF,.,TRBV11-3,TRBJ2-3
CASTRSGRVGGYTF,.,TRBV6-5,TRBJ1-2
CASSVHRAEAFF,.,TRBV6-1,TRBJ1-1
CASSSSGVRRDTQYF,.,TRBV6-6,TRBJ2-3
CASSRLRTGVGEQYF,.,TRBV4-3,TRBJ2-7
CASSLALAFDTEAFF,.,TRBV5-1,TRBJ1-1
CASSRPGDYEQYF,few,TRBV18,TRBJ2-7
CASSRTGYNSPLHF,.,TRBV19,TRBJ1-6
CASSYRRADEKLFF,.,TRBV6-5,TRBJ1-4
CAISESVGQGADGYTF,.,TRBV10-3,TRBJ1-2